A selection of T cell receptor beta chains follows, all from one sample in a study of OX40 agonist ivuxolimab in advanced cancers. Profiling relied on immunoSEQ multiplex PCR, and the TCRdb table lists in-frame clones only, not all of them. The data hold under 140,000 clones, with approximately 89% observed a single time. This material consisted of CD4+ or CD8+ T cells sorted from blood, taken in a trial of the OX40 agonist ivuxolimab. These receptors were obtained from an adult with an advanced solid tumor such as melanoma, head and neck, liver or kidney cancer. The CDR3 runs from the conserved cysteine through the conserved F or W. D genes are given only for firm matches.

>TRBV7-2|TRBD1|TRBJ2-7
CASSSGTGGQTYEQYF
TGTGCCAGCAGCTCCGGGACAGGGGGCCAAACATACGAGCAGTACTTC
>TRBV5-4|TRBD2|TRBJ2-7
CASSFKRDPYEQYF
TGTGCCAGCAGCTTCAAGCGGGACCCCTACGAGCAGTACTTC
>TRBV15|.|TRBJ1-5
CATSRVRGWQPQHF
TGTGCCACCAGCAGAGTAAGGGGCTGGCAGCCCCAGCATTTT
>TRBV5-1|.|TRBJ1-4
CASSLDGVSTEKLFF
TGCGCCAGCAGCTTGGATGGGGTCAGCACTGAAAAACTGTTTTTT
>TRBV7-2|.|TRBJ2-7
CASSPLAVLSYEQYF
TGTGCCAGCAGCCCCTTAGCGGTCCTCTCCTACGAGCAGTACTTC
>TRBV6-5|TRBD1|TRBJ2-1
CASRSGQGNYNEQFF
TGTGCCAGCAGATCAGGACAGGGGAATTACAATGAGCAGTTCTTC
>TRBV30|.|TRBJ1-2
CAWEFFYGYTF
TGTGCCTGGGAGTTCTTCTATGGCTACACCTTC
>TRBV5-8|.|TRBJ2-7
CASSLGWQRYEQYF
TGTGCCAGCAGCTTGGGGTGGCAGAGGTACGAGCAGTACTTC
>TRBV30|TRBD1|TRBJ2-6
CACVPGQGLSGANVLTF
TGTGCCTGCGTTCCGGGACAGGGACTCTCTGGGGCCAACGTCCTGACTTTC
>TRBV5-1|.|TRBJ2-5
CASSLSKETQYF
TGCGCCAGCAGCTTGTCTAAAGAGACCCAGTACTTC
>TRBV5-6|TRBD2|TRBJ2-5
CASSLVVAGGPGETQYF
TGTGCCAGCAGCTTGGTGGTAGCGGGAGGGCCGGGAGAGACCCAGTACTTC
>TRBV7-6|.|TRBJ1-5
CASSLERGNQPQHF
TGTGCCAGCAGCTTAGAACGAGGCAATCAGCCCCAGCATTTT